One sample yielded the 10 T cell receptor beta chains listed below, sequenced in a study of T-cell reconstitution after alpha-beta-depleted transplantation in children. Unique molecular identifiers were used in preparing the TCRbeta library. A single record per CDR3 protein comes from TCRdb applying MiXCR to the PCR reads. The sample comprises some 190,000 distinct CDR3 sequences, 8.5% to 14% of which are singletons, and 13% rests with the top ten. The sequencing used PBMCs, collected before TCRalphabeta/CD19-depleted stem cell transplant. Receptors originate from a boy aged 2 to 10 with acute myeloid leukemia, due to receive a stem cell transplant.

This clonotype was observed at least ten times. J is TRBJ1-1 and V is TRBV3-1; D remains unclear. Per the germline V gene, CDR1 is LGHDT and CDR2 is YNNKEL (reference sequence). V lost 2 bases to trimming and J lost 10 bases, with 14 bases between them. This CDR3 contains 13 residues. The DNA of the CDR3 is TGTGCCAGCAGCCAAATTACAAGCAGAAGAGCTTTCTTT. As protein: CASSQITSRRAFF.

The sample holds many counts of this clonotype. The chain is built from TRBV20-1 and TRBJ2-7; tentative D call: TRBD2 (5 bases). CDR3 length equals 11 residues. Germline CDR1 and CDR2: DFQATT and SNEGSKA (reference sequence). V was trimmed by 3 bases and J by 4 bases, leaving 7 bases between them. The DNA of the CDR3 is TGCAGTGCTAGCGGGAAGTACGAGCAGTACTTC. As protein: CSASGKYEQYF.

This clonotype was recorded many times. The V call is TRBV5-1, the J call TRBJ1-5; no clear D. CDR1 and CDR2 from the germline V gene are SGHRS and YFSETQ. The CDR3 covers 16 residues. V was cut by 4 bases and J by 0 bases, with 14 bases left in between. For the CDR3, the DNA is TGCGCCAGCAGCCCTGGGGTAGGGCTTAGCAATCAGCCCCAGCATTTT. Translating gives CASSPGVGLSNQPQHF.

In its sample, this clonotype was seen many times. The chain combines TRBV5-1 with TRBJ2-1; D is unclear. Germline assignment: CDR1 SGHRS and CDR2 YFSETQ. V was clipped by 5 bases and J by 5 bases, with 8 bases between them. The CDR3 runs 12 residues. CDR3 sequence reads: CASRGQNNEQFF. The DNA for the CDR3 is TGCGCCAGCAGGGGCCAAAACAATGAGCAGTTCTTC.

The chain links TRBV20-1 to TRBJ2-7; maybe TRBD2 (5 bases). V lost 1 base and J 2 bases, leaving 12 bases between the germline ends. Germline V gene data show CDR1 as DFQATT and CDR2 as SNEGSKA (reference sequence). CDR3 length equals 14 residues. The CDR3 sequence is CSARGGSATYEQYF. CDR3 sequence (DNA): TGCAGTGCTAGAGGGGGTAGCGCGACCTACGAGCAGTACTTC.

In this sample, this clonotype turned up many times. The genes are TRBV2 and TRBJ1-6; no reliable D call. The length of the CDR3 is 15 residues. V gave up 6 bases and J gave up 0 bases, with 9 bases separating them. The V gene's germline CDR1 is SNHLY and CDR2 FYNNEI. The CDR3 reads CASSPISSYNSPLHF. The CDR3 nucleotides read TGTGCCAGCAGCCCCATAAGCTCCTATAATTCACCCCTCCACTTT.

On this clonotype: It is likely a read error, because the conserved phenylalanine at the end of the CDR3 is missing. This chain uses TRBV27 with TRBJ2-1; 8 bases are a match to TRBD2. The CDR3 consists of 16 residues. V dropped 4 bases and J dropped 7; count of bases not matched to a gene: 12. Germline V lookup: CDR1 MNHEY, CDR2 SMNVEV (reference sequence). The CDR3 nucleotides read TGTGCCAGCAGTTCCCCGGGACTAGGTGGTAATAATGAGCAGTTCTTG. This sequence encodes CASSSPGLGGNNEQFL.

This clonotype has at least ten counts. The V call is TRBV15, the J call TRBJ1-6; no clear D gene. V lost 1 base, J lost 0 bases, and 16 bases lay in between. Per germline, CDR1 LNHNV and CDR2 YYDKDF (reference sequence). The CDR3 is 19 residues long. The CDR3 here is CATSRVFLEPGSYNSPLHF. CDR3 nucleotides: TGTGCCACCAGCAGAGTGTTCCTTGAACCGGGCTCCTATAATTCACCCCTCCACTTT.

This clonotype was counted at least ten times. V gene TRBV5-1 combines with J gene TRBJ2-5; TRBD2 matches at 7 bases. V trimming: 3 bases; J trimming: 4 bases; junction bases outside the gene matches: 9. Germline V lookup: CDR1 SGHRS, CDR2 YFSETQ. CDR3 length: 15 residues. This CDR3 is CASSSGLWEVETQYF. The CDR3 bases are TGCGCCAGCAGCTCGGGACTATGGGAGGTAGAGACCCAGTACTTC.

Points on this clonotype: The junction differs from germline at one of its ends, possibly a read error. The chain is built from TRBV3-1 and TRBJ1-5, with 9 bases identical to TRBD1. The germline gives CDR1 LGHDT, CDR2 YNNKEL (reference sequence). This CDR3 contains 19 residues. The CDR3 loop is CTSSRSGTGLLVGNQPQHF. CDR3 bases: TGTACCAGCAGCCGCTCTGGGACAGGGTTGCTAGTCGGCAATCAGCCCCAGCATTTT.